Each of the 17 T cell receptor beta chains below was sequenced from the same sample in a study of identical twins. TCRdb passed the 5' RACE reads through MiXCR, listing each CDR3 protein once. The sample shows hundreds of thousands of distinct CDR3 sequences, 6% to 6.5% of them seen only once. The sample consisted of naive T cells sorted from blood. These receptors originate from a man aged 18 to 35 in good health.

This clonotype was observed at least ten times. This chain uses TRBV20-1 with TRBJ2-1; D uncertain. This CDR3 region has 12 residues. Trimming stripped 7 bases from V and 6 bases from J, with 13 bases between. Germline assignment: CDR1 DFQATT and CDR2 SNEGSKA (reference sequence). The DNA of the CDR3 is TGCAGTGGAGTTGTTAAAAGCAATGAGCAGTTCTTC. This encodes CSGVVKSNEQFF.

This clonotype was seen many times. The chain carries TRBV18 and TRBJ1-5; 8 bases are shared with TRBD1. The germline gives CDR1 KGHSH, CDR2 LQKENI. V lost 6 bases, J lost 3 bases, and 7 bases stayed unmatched. This CDR3 region has 15 residues. Here the CDR3 reads CASSPGTGTNQPQHF. In nucleotides, the CDR3 is TGTGCCAGCTCTCCCGGGACAGGTACCAATCAGCCCCAGCATTTT.

J is TRBJ2-1 and V is TRBV11-3; D gene unclear. In germline, CDR1 is SGHNT, CDR2 YENEEA. V shed 10 bases and J shed 10 bases, with 11 bases lying between them. This CDR3 is built from 10 residues. CDR3 in amino acids: CAIFPWEQFF. CDR3 DNA: TGTGCCATCTTTCCTTGGGAGCAGTTCTTC.

This clonotype was counted a few times. The chain couples TRBV6-1 to TRBJ2-7; either TRBD1 or TRBD2 may fit D (6 bases each). The CDR3 loop spans 15 amino acids. CDR1 is MNHNS and CDR2 is SASEGT in the germline V gene. With 6 bases removed from V and 4 bases from J, the gap between germline ends came to 19 bases. This chain's CDR3 is CASRGGVQGSYEQYF. CDR3 coding DNA: TGTGCCAGCAGAGGCGGGGTCCAGGGGAGTTACGAGCAGTACTTC.

Worth noting for this clonotype: A read error is possible here, since a much larger clone lies one base away. The chain carries TRBV5-1 and TRBJ2-4; D remains ambiguous. CDR1 SGHRS and CDR2 YFSETQ come from the germline V gene. This CDR3 is 15 amino acids long. The CDR3 DNA is TGCGCCAACAGCTTGGACGGGCCGGGTGGAAACATTCAGTACTTC. Protein sequence: CANSLDGPGGNIQYF.

The table lists this clonotype with a few counts. V gene TRBV7-6 combines with J gene TRBJ2-3, with TRBD2 matching over 8 bases. Germline V gene lookup returns CDR1 SGHVS and CDR2 FNYEAQ. Trimming removed 5 bases from V and 5 bases from J; junction bases left unmatched: 18. The CDR3 is 18 residues long. This CDR3 is CASSPYRSERERIDTQYF. CDR3 bases: TGTGCCAGCAGCCCCTACAGATCGGAGCGGGAGCGGATAGATACGCAGTATTTT.

This clonotype was counted at least ten times. The CDR3 DNA reads TGTGCCAGCACGACAGGACAGGGGCACTCTGGGGCCAACGTCCTGACTTTC. It translates to CASTTGQGHSGANVLTF. This chain links TRBV6-1 with TRBJ2-6, with 9 bases lining up with TRBD1. CDR3 length equals 17 residues. Trimming took 7 bases from V and 0 from J; bases not matched to a gene: 7. CDR1 is MNHNS, CDR2 SASEGT, per germline.

This clonotype was seen repeatedly, ten times or more. The chain carries TRBV20-1 and TRBJ1-5, with D maybe TRBD1 (5 bases). CDR1 DFQATT and CDR2 SNEGSKA come from the germline V gene (reference sequence). Trimming cost V 5 bases and J 1 base, with 12 bases left between them. The CDR3 loop spans 14 amino acids. CDR3 residues: CSAAGTESNQPQHF. The CDR3 DNA is TGCAGTGCTGCTGGGACGGAGAGCAATCAGCCCCAGCATTTT.

This clonotype has just a few counts. The chain uses TRBV30 and TRBJ2-7; the D is unclear. The length of the CDR3 is 12 residues. Germline values: CDR1 GTSNPN, CDR2 SVGIG (reference sequence). V was trimmed by 5 bases and J by 0 bases, leaving 8 bases between them. CDR3 DNA sequence: TGTGCCTGGCGAAAAGGCTCCTACGAGCAGTACTTC. Protein product: CAWRKGSYEQYF.

Only a few counts were recorded for this clonotype. V is TRBV3-1 and J is TRBJ2-7, with 9 bases matching TRBD2. The CDR3 has 15 amino acids. Germline trimming cut 7 bases from V and 3 bases from J; bases unmatched to any gene: 10. The V gene's germline CDR1 is LGHDT and CDR2 YNNKEL (reference sequence). The CDR3, as DNA: TGTGCCAGCACCTTTAGCGGGAGTACGTTCTACGAGCAGTACTTC. As protein: CASTFSGSTFYEQYF.

Many counts were recorded for this clonotype. The chain combines TRBV29-1 with TRBJ2-1; D unresolved. Trimming took 3 bases from V and 1 from J, leaving 13 bases between them. Germline values: CDR1 SQVTM, CDR2 ANQGSEA. This CDR3 comprises 15 residues. CDR3 residues: CSVEWAKGSYNEQFF. CDR3 coding DNA: TGCAGCGTTGAGTGGGCGAAGGGTTCCTACAATGAGCAGTTCTTC.

This clonotype was observed many times. The chain has TRBV4-1 and TRBJ2-1; D perhaps matches TRBD1 (6 bases). The CDR3 is 19 residues long. Per the germline V gene, CDR1 is MGHRA and CDR2 is YSYEKL. Deletions cut 1 base from V and 7 bases from J, with 26 bases between. CDR3 coding DNA: TGCGCCAGCAGCCAAGCCCCCTCAAACGGCAGGGGTCTTGGTAATGAGCAGTTCTTC. The encoded protein is CASSQAPSNGRGLGNEQFF.

This clonotype was counted at least ten times. V usage is TRBV29-1 and J usage is TRBJ2-7, with D possibly matching TRBD1 (5 bases). V dropped 4 bases and J dropped 7 bases, with 14 bases sitting between them. The CDR3 extends over 12 amino acids. Per germline, CDR1 SQVTM and CDR2 ANQGSEA. CDR3 amino acids: CSVVAGSKEQYF. The DNA for the CDR3 is TGCAGCGTTGTTGCAGGGTCGAAAGAGCAGTACTTC.

This clonotype was found many times. V gene TRBV24-1 combines with J gene TRBJ2-1; D may be TRBD2 (6 bases). Trimming removed 4 bases from V and 6 bases from J, with 18 bases in between. CDR1 KGHDR and CDR2 SFDVKD come from the germline V gene. This CDR3 contains 16 residues. CDR3: CATSDPGETRVNEQFF. CDR3 coding DNA: TGTGCCACCAGTGACCCGGGGGAGACTAGAGTCAATGAGCAGTTCTTC.

The chain has TRBV5-1 and TRBJ1-1, with a tentative D call TRBD1 (5 bases). Trimming stripped 7 bases from V and 5 bases from J, with 15 bases between. This CDR3 contains 13 residues. CDR1 and CDR2 from the germline V gene are SGHRS and YFSETQ. Here the CDR3 reads CASQDTSGTEAFF. The CDR3 DNA sequence: TGCGCCAGCCAGGACACCTCAGGGACTGAAGCTTTCTTT.

V gene TRBV6-2 or TRBV6-3 combines with J gene TRBJ2-7; no reliable D call. The ends were cut back, 8 bases at V and 3 bases at J, with 8 bases in the middle. CDR3 size: 11 residues. Germline CDR1 MNHEY, CDR2 SVGEGT. The CDR3 region is CASGMNYEQYF. Here the CDR3 DNA reads TGTGCCAGCGGGATGAACTACGAGCAGTACTTC.

The chain employs TRBV6-4 and TRBJ2-1; 10 bases fit TRBD2. The CDR3 is 15 residues long. Germline trimming cut 1 base from V and 5 bases from J; bases unmatched to any gene: 2. The germline V gene has CDR1 MRHNA and CDR2 SNTAGT. The CDR3, as DNA: TGTGCCAGCAGTGACTGGACTAGCGGAAACAATGAGCAGTTCTTC. It codes for CASSDWTSGNNEQFF.